This T cell receptor beta chain stems from a study of T cell responses to AZD1222 COVID-19 vaccine. Study conclusions and caveats: Reportedly, close to half of spike-specific TCRs are directed against unmutated variant regions. Regions 160-218 and 743-854 held dominance among vaccine-associated CD4 TCRs, which spanned spike.

TCRdb's copy holds only in-frame clones and misses some; the assay was immunoSEQ multiplex PCR. Altogether 150,000 to 200,000 clones are present, roughly nine tenths being singletons, with the ten largest covering 0.9% to 1.2%. This CDR3 is built from 12 residues. Germline V gene lookup returns CDR1 SQVTM and CDR2 ANQGSEA. V shed 6 bases, J shed 1 base, and the junction held 1 base outside the gene matches. The study pooled second doses at about 4 or about 12 weeks. A remark on this clone: Its cognate antigen is unknown.

The J gene is TRBJ1-1, the V gene TRBV29-1; the match to TRBD1 covers 8 bases. This sample comprised peripheral blood, obtained 28 days after the second AZD1222 dose. The sequence was obtained from an adult who received the AZD1222 COVID-19 vaccine. CDR3 sequence (DNA): TGCAGCGTGGGACAGGAGAACACTGAAGCTTTCTTT. It translates to CSVGQENTEAFF.